Reported below is one T cell receptor (beta chain). Its target is not known. This entry belongs to a study of T-cell memory formation after mild COVID-19. Notes on the study in general: Balance between CD4 and CD8 was seen in clones contracting day 15 to 85, and a CD4+ lean was seen in later expanders. The appearance of some responding clones in pre-infection memory suggested that cross-reactive memory joined. Second-wave clones with a day 37 peak had unconfirmed SARS-CoV-2 specificity.

UMIs and sample barcodes were carried by the TCR alpha and TCR beta cDNA libraries that 5'RACE produced using constant-segment primers. TCRdb recomputed calls from the 5' RACE reads with MiXCR, one row per CDR3 protein. The table records about 150,000 distinct CDR3 sequences, 15% to 20% of them present only once. Losses at the gene ends were 8 bases for V and 4 bases for J; bases not matched to a gene: 13. The CDR3 has 16 amino acids. CDR1 is GTSNPN and CDR2 is SVGIG in the germline V gene (reference sequence). This TCR was sampled from an adult woman who had mild COVID-19 (a few samples of this study predate the infection). Cell type and time point are not known. The sample consisted of PBMCs or a T cell subset sorted from them (not recorded which). The genes are TRBV30 and TRBJ2-3, with 12 bases fitting TRBD1. The CDR3 is CAQIGTGTGGADTQYF. In nucleotides, the CDR3 is TGTGCCCAAATCGGGACCGGGACAGGGGGCGCAGATACGCAGTATTTT.